The clone carrying this T cell receptor beta chain has ten or more counts. Antigen unknown. The sample belongs to a study of response to subunit inactivated influenza vaccine. Regarding the study as a whole: Few additional T cells are recruited per seasonal influenza vaccination, authors suggested.

The CDR3 consists of 13 residues. The V end was cut by 8 bases, the J end by 0 bases, with 7 bases between. One entry per CDR3 protein, called by TCRdb with MiXCR from the RT-PCR reads. The sample records hundreds of thousands of distinct CDR3 sequences, about 7.6% being singletons. The sequenced sample was PBMCs from blood, obtained around 25 months after vaccination. The sequence came from a man aged 50 to 75 who received an inactivated influenza vaccine. The chain recombines TRBV12-3 or TRBV12-4 with TRBJ2-2; D not resolved. CDR3 in DNA: TGTGCCAGCGGAGTTACGAACACCGGGGAGCTGTTTTTT. It is translated as CASGVTNTGELFF.